The present T cell receptor (beta chain) was sequenced within a study of regulatory T cells in long-lasting Graves disease. Points from the study as a whole: Gene preferences differed: TRBV28, TRBJ1-2, TRBJ2-5 in persistent cases. Among the persistent patients, 2,500 to 3,000 public clonotypes were shared, more than the approximately 1,000 shared among new patients.

This CDR3 has 15 residues. The V gene's germline CDR1 is SEHNR and CDR2 FQNEAQ (reference sequence). The trim removed 5 bases at V and 7 bases at J, leaving 11 bases unmatched. This clonotype was picked up a small number of times. Its antigen is still unknown. Time point reported: newly diagnosed GD, antithyroid drugs for less than 3 months. PBMCs were the source of the RNA used for TCR sequencing. HTBI primers from iRepertoire and Arm-PCR of CDR3 regions yielded the TCR beta libraries. TCRdb redid the calling of the multiplex PCR reads with MiXCR, one entry per CDR3 protein. This sample has more than 300,000 distinct CDR3 sequences, with 10% to 15% found just once. The data were also submitted as part of a second study, on T cells in Graves' hyperthyroidism and ophthalmopathy.

The chain has TRBV7-9 and TRBJ2-7; 10 nucleotides align to TRBD1. Material: peripheral blood mononuclear cells (PBMCs), obtained at new diagnosis, from a patient treated with antithyroid drugs. The receptor's source is a young woman with Graves disease. DNA of the CDR3: TGTGCCAGCAGCCTTAGAGACAGGGGGCTCGGGGAGCAGTACTTC. It codes for CASSLRDRGLGEQYF.